What follows are 4 T cell receptor beta chains derived from one specimen sequenced in a study of T cells after posttransplantation cyclophosphamide. Sequencing was performed with immunoSEQ multiplex PCR; in TCRdb, only in-frame clones are kept and a portion is missing. Of under 8,500 clones in the sample, 74% were seen once. A marrow graft followed busulfan-fludarabine conditioning, with cyclophosphamide on days +3 and +4. Specimen: PBMCs, collected approximately 1,500 days after allogeneic stem cell transplant with posttransplant cyclophosphamide. These receptors all stem from a young adult male patient who received an allogeneic stem cell transplant from a related donor, was CMV-positive, and had acute GVHD only. The T cells may come from the graft donor.

This chain uses TRBV5-1 with TRBJ1-1, with 7 positions matching TRBD1. V lost 6 bases and J lost 0; bases outside the gene matches: 8. Germline V gene sequence: CDR1 SGHRS, CDR2 YFSETQ. The CDR3 loop spans 15 amino acids. CDR3 coding DNA: TGCGCCAGCACCCCTCTGGGACAGATGAACACTGAAGCTTTCTTT. It translates to CASTPLGQMNTEAFF.

The V call is TRBV6-6, the J call TRBJ1-4; a possible D gene is TRBD1 (5 bases). Per germline, CDR1 MNHNY and CDR2 SVGAGI (reference sequence). The CDR3 covers 14 residues. The V and J ends lost 2 bases and 7 bases respectively, with 11 bases between them. CDR3 sequence (DNA): TGTGCCAGCAGTTACACCAGGGAAGGTGAAAAACTGTTTTTT. Translation: CASSYTREGEKLFF.

The chain links TRBV19 to TRBJ1-4, with 8 positions matching TRBD1. The germline CDR1 and CDR2 sequences are LNHDA and SQIVND (reference sequence). The CDR3 runs to 15 residues. V was pared by 4 bases and J by 5 bases, with 6 bases of the junction left unmatched. This CDR3 is CASSRDRGVNEKLFF. CDR3 nucleotide sequence: TGTGCCAGTAGTAGAGACAGGGGCGTCAATGAAAAACTGTTTTTT.

This rearrangement joins TRBV5-1 to TRBJ1-2; 11 bases are shared with TRBD1. Germline V gives CDR1 SGHRS, CDR2 YFSETQ. This CDR3 has 14 residues. V trimming: 0 bases; J trimming: 6 bases; junction bases outside the gene matches: 1. Written as DNA, the CDR3 is TGCGCCAGCAGCTTGGTGGGACAGGGGGATGGCTACACCTTC. Its translation: CASSLVGQGDGYTF.